Listed below are T cell receptor beta chains from one sample, sequenced in a study of cytotoxic CD8 clonotypes in ibrutinib-treated CLL. Profiled with immunoSEQ multiplex PCR; TCRdb holds only in-frame clones, not every one. The repertoire has more than 200,000 clones, 70% of them found once; the top ten carry roughly 14%. Sample: PBMCs, taken after 24 months of ibrutinib treatment. These receptors were taken from a human donor with chronic lymphocytic leukemia. Both conserved end residues are trimmed from each CDR3. The D gene is left open where the match is weak.

>-|TRBV19
ASSPYPTSSYEQY
>-|TRBV4-2
ASSQVDRTTYEQY
>TRBD2|TRBV6-5
ASSVFSGGTGELF
>-|TRBV29-1
SVEYSDTQY
>TRBD1|TRBV6-6
ASSNGQGASYEQY
>TRBD2|TRBV5-1
ASSSLAGLADIQETQY
>TRBD1|TRBV7-2
ASSLAFSGQINEKLF
>TRBD2|TRBV28
ASLAGPSYEQY
>-|TRBV11-3
ASSLALGNNEQF
>-|TRBV11-3
ASSLEASSGNTIY
>-|TRBV30
AWSVGSLGTDTQY
>-|TRBV6-5
ASIGAYGYT
>-|TRBV28
ASSSGLSEQF
>-|TRBV6-5
ASSIISGGTEAF
>TRBD2|TRBV6-5
ASRRLAEETQY
>-|TRBV9
ASSEIPPGAKSGELF
>TRBD1|TRBV9
ASSSDRQGHGYT
>-|TRBV27
ASSSAGDPLYNEQF
>TRBD1|TRBV7-3
ASSSGQTYNEQF
>TRBD2|TRBV6-6
ASSYWAGANQETQY
>-|TRBV11-1
ASSLGAGALNNEQF
>TRBD2|TRBV7-6
ASSSEARTRPSYEQY
>-|TRBV27
ASSPQAGAFHYGYT
>-|TRBV28
AISGKGTYEQY
>-|TRBV9
ASSRGRAGEQF
>-|TRBV11-2
ASSLQGGNSYNEQF
>-|TRBV28
ASSFPGVNTEAF
>-|TRBV19
ASSTLGQIFPQH
>TRBD1|TRBV10-3
AISRGTGGTDTQY
>TRBD1|TRBV27
ASRGQISYEQY
>-|TRBV9
ASSVEGLLNEQF
>-|TRBV19
ASSIDGYNEQF
>-|TRBV11-2
ASSLRAYNEQF
>-|TRBV5-1
ASSFRTANYGYT
>-|TRBV9
ANTGHGTHTGELF
>TRBD1|TRBV9
ASSAWDSGETQY
>-|TRBV6-1
ASSLRGDQPQH
>-|TRBV12-5
ASGVGPGTGELF
>-|TRBV4-3
ASSQDPPLGESYNSPLH
>-|TRBV6-5
ASSYLAQGKNEQF
>TRBD1|TRBV30
AWGTGRVREQF
>-|TRBV5-1
ASSLQAMNTEAF
>TRBD2|TRBV4-1
ASSLLAGGASGSYEQY
>TRBD1|TRBV27
ASTLTPTGYYGYT
>-|TRBV28
AILPGQSTGELF
>TRBD1|TRBV9
ASNWDSNSGANVLT
>-|TRBV7-9
ASSLYAGEQY
>TRBD2|TRBV7-3
ASSSLAGGYETQY
>-|TRBV7-2
ASSLAPGRGNEQF
>TRBD2|TRBV19
ASSFAGLATYEQY
>TRBD1|TRBV6-5
ASREGQGAGETQY